Listed below are T cell receptor beta chains from one sample, sequenced in a study of cytomegalovirus exposure and HLA in healthy donors. Sequenced by immunoSEQ multiplex PCR; TCRdb stores in-frame clones only, minus some. The data show 150,000 to 250,000 clones, 65% to 90% seen once. Sequencing input: PBMCs. Every receptor here comes from a woman aged 45-59 years in good health and CMV-seronegative. Both conserved end residues are part of each CDR3. A D gene is named only where the DNA matches it firmly. Part of the rows lack a size; the others show once, few, many or a class for expanded clones.

clone size: -; V gene: TRBV30; D gene: -; J gene: TRBJ1-4; CDR3 DNA: TGTGCCTGGTCGTCCCAGGGGGAAAAACTGTTTTTT; CDR3 protein: CAWSSQGEKLFF
clone size: -; V gene: TRBV5-1; D gene: -; J gene: TRBJ2-3; CDR3 DNA: TGCGCCAGCAGCTTGGGGGACATTAGCACAGATACGCAGTATTTT; CDR3 protein: CASSLGDISTDTQYF
clone size: -; V gene: TRBV20-1; D gene: TRBD1; J gene: TRBJ1-1; CDR3 DNA: TGCAGTGCTAGGGGGACAGGTTGGGCTTTCTTT; CDR3 protein: CSARGTGWAFF
clone size: -; V gene: TRBV15; D gene: -; J gene: TRBJ1-5; CDR3 DNA: TGTGCCACCAGCAGAGATGTGACAGTTCTTGAGCATTTT; CDR3 protein: CATSRDVTVLEHF
clone size: -; V gene: TRBV11-2; D gene: -; J gene: TRBJ1-4; CDR3 DNA: TGTGCCAGCAGCTTAAGTCTCAGGGGTAACAATGAAAAACTGTTTTTT; CDR3 protein: CASSLSLRGNNEKLFF
clone size: -; V gene: TRBV5-1; D gene: -; J gene: TRBJ2-5; CDR3 DNA: TGCGCCAGCAGCTTGCCTTATCAGGGGGGAGGTGAGGAGACCCAGCACTTC; CDR3 protein: CASSLPYQGGGEETQHF
clone size: -; V gene: TRBV11-3; D gene: TRBD2; J gene: TRBJ2-5; CDR3 DNA: TGTGCCAGCAGCTTCGGACTAGCGGTGGGGGAGACCCAGTACTTC; CDR3 protein: CASSFGLAVGETQYF
clone size: -; V gene: TRBV7-9; D gene: -; J gene: TRBJ1-4; CDR3 DNA: TGTGCCAGCAGCTTGAGGGGAGGGGAAAAACTGTTTTTT; CDR3 protein: CASSLRGGEKLFF
clone size: -; V gene: TRBV19; D gene: -; J gene: TRBJ2-7; CDR3 DNA: TGTGCCAGTACGCCCACAGGGCGTAGCTCCTACGAGCAGTACTTC; CDR3 protein: CASTPTGRSSYEQYF
clone size: -; V gene: TRBV7-9; D gene: TRBD1; J gene: TRBJ2-7; CDR3 DNA: TGTGCCGGTGACAGGGGCTTCCACGAGCAGTACTTC; CDR3 protein: CAGDRGFHEQYF
clone size: -; V gene: TRBV27; D gene: -; J gene: TRBJ2-3; CDR3 DNA: TGTGCCAGCAGTTTACTGACAGCCACAGATACGCAGTATTTT; CDR3 protein: CASSLLTATDTQYF
clone size: -; V gene: TRBV28; D gene: -; J gene: TRBJ1-1; CDR3 DNA: TGTGCCAGCAGTTTAACAGGGATGAACACTGAAGCTTTCTTT; CDR3 protein: CASSLTGMNTEAFF
clone size: -; V gene: TRBV29-1; D gene: -; J gene: TRBJ1-1; CDR3 DNA: TGCAGCGTTGTCAGGGGTTACACTGAAGCTTTCTTT; CDR3 protein: CSVVRGYTEAFF
clone size: -; V gene: TRBV5-8; D gene: TRBD1; J gene: TRBJ1-2; CDR3 DNA: TGTGCCAGCAGCCCATGGGGACAGTCCTATGGCTACACCTTC; CDR3 protein: CASSPWGQSYGYTF
clone size: -; V gene: TRBV6-1; D gene: TRBD2; J gene: TRBJ2-5; CDR3 DNA: TGTGCCAGCAGAAGGACTAGCGGAGAGACCCAGTACTTC; CDR3 protein: CASRRTSGETQYF
clone size: -; V gene: TRBV6-5; D gene: -; J gene: TRBJ1-1; CDR3 DNA: TGTGCCAGCAGGGCACAGGGTCCCAACACTGAAGCTTTCTTT; CDR3 protein: CASRAQGPNTEAFF
clone size: -; V gene: TRBV4-2; D gene: -; J gene: TRBJ2-3; CDR3 DNA: TGTGCCAGCAGCCAAGACTTAGGAGGTAGCGGCACAGATACGCAGTATTTT; CDR3 protein: CASSQDLGGSGTDTQYF
clone size: -; V gene: TRBV7-2; D gene: TRBD1; J gene: TRBJ2-7; CDR3 DNA: TGTGCCAGCAGCGGACAGGGTTACTACGAGCAGTACTTC; CDR3 protein: CASSGQGYYEQYF
clone size: -; V gene: TRBV5-1; D gene: TRBD1; J gene: TRBJ2-4; CDR3 DNA: TGCGCCAGCAGCTTCACCCTTGGGACAGGGGTAGCCAAAAACATTCAGTACTTC; CDR3 protein: CASSFTLGTGVAKNIQYF
clone size: few; V gene: TRBV7-9; D gene: -; J gene: TRBJ2-2; CDR3 DNA: TGTGCCAGCAGCCCCCCGGACAGAGCCACCGGGGAGCTGTTTTTT; CDR3 protein: CASSPPDRATGELFF
clone size: -; V gene: TRBV28; D gene: -; J gene: TRBJ2-1; CDR3 DNA: TGTGCCAGCAGCCTACCCCGGGGTGAGCAGTTCTTC; CDR3 protein: CASSLPRGEQFF
clone size: -; V gene: TRBV29-1; D gene: TRBD1; J gene: TRBJ2-2; CDR3 DNA: TGCAGCGTTGGACAGGGGGGCCTCGGGGAGCTGTTTTTT; CDR3 protein: CSVGQGGLGELFF
clone size: -; V gene: TRBV28; D gene: -; J gene: TRBJ1-5; CDR3 DNA: TGTGCCAGCAGTTTAGCTGGGGGACATTTGATTCGGCAGCCCCAGCATTTT; CDR3 protein: CASSLAGGHLIRQPQHF